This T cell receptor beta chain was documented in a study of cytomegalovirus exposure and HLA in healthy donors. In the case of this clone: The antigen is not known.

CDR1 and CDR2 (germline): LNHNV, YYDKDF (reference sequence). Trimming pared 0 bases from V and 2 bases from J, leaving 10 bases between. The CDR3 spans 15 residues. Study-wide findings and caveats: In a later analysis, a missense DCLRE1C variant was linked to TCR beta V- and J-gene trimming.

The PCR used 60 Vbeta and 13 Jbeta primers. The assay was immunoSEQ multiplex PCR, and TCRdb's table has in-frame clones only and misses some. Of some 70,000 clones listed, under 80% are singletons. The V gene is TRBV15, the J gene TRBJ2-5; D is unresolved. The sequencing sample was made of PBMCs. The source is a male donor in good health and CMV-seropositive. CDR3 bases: TGTGCCACCAGCAGAGAACGTGTCACTCAAGAGACCCAGTACTTC. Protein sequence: CATSRERVTQETQYF.